The rows below give T cell receptor beta chains drawn from one sample of a study of blood T cell repertoires in COVID-19. Profiling relied on immunoSEQ multiplex PCR, and the TCRdb table lists in-frame clones only, not all of them. The profile shows about 330,000 clones, approximately 88% of them singletons. The material sequenced was peripheral blood. These TCRs come from a woman between 45 and 60 years old with active or convalescent COVID-19. The CDR3 runs from the conserved cysteine through the conserved F or W. Each record gives: D gene, clone size, V gene, J gene, CDR3 protein, CDR3 DNA. A D gene is named only where the DNA matches it firmly. The size field is filled for only some rows; it gives once, few, many or a size class.

d_call: -; clone_size: -; v_call: TRBV15; j_call: TRBJ1-1; cdr3_aa: CATRLAYGGRTEAFF; cdr3_nt: TGTGCCACCAGGTTGGCCTACGGAGGGAGGACTGAAGCTTTCTTT
d_call: -; clone_size: -; v_call: TRBV5-1; j_call: TRBJ1-1; cdr3_aa: CASSLENRENTEAFF; cdr3_nt: TGCGCCAGCAGCTTGGAAAACAGGGAGAACACTGAAGCTTTCTTT
d_call: TRBD1; clone_size: -; v_call: TRBV10-3; j_call: TRBJ1-4; cdr3_aa: CAISAGRGPTNEKLFF; cdr3_nt: TGTGCCATCAGTGCGGGCAGGGGGCCCACTAATGAAAAACTGTTTTTT
d_call: -; clone_size: -; v_call: TRBV27; j_call: TRBJ2-7; cdr3_aa: CASSRHRDPISSYEQYF; cdr3_nt: TGTGCCAGCAGTCGCCACAGGGACCCGATTAGCTCCTACGAGCAGTACTTC
d_call: -; clone_size: -; v_call: TRBV30; j_call: TRBJ2-7; cdr3_aa: CAWSVGSYEQYF; cdr3_nt: TGTGCCTGGAGTGTGGGCAGTTACGAGCAGTACTTC
d_call: -; clone_size: -; v_call: TRBV7-2; j_call: TRBJ2-3; cdr3_aa: CASRPEGASTDTQYF; cdr3_nt: TGTGCCAGCAGACCCGAAGGGGCCAGCACAGATACGCAGTATTTT
d_call: -; clone_size: -; v_call: TRBV6-5; j_call: TRBJ2-3; cdr3_aa: CASSYSFGSTDTQYF; cdr3_nt: TGTGCCAGCAGTTACAGTTTCGGGAGCACAGATACGCAGTATTTT
d_call: -; clone_size: -; v_call: TRBV20-1; j_call: TRBJ1-3; cdr3_aa: CSASEGSGGNTIYF; cdr3_nt: TGCAGTGCTAGTGAAGGTTCGGGAGGAAACACCATATATTTT
d_call: -; clone_size: few; v_call: TRBV14; j_call: TRBJ1-1; cdr3_aa: CASSPRAGAGNTEAFF; cdr3_nt: TGTGCCAGCAGCCCGAGGGCGGGGGCGGGGAACACTGAAGCTTTCTTT
d_call: -; clone_size: -; v_call: TRBV7-2; j_call: TRBJ1-1; cdr3_aa: CASSLRGVQGTEAFF; cdr3_nt: TGTGCCAGCAGCTTACGTGGGGTCCAGGGCACTGAAGCTTTCTTT
d_call: TRBD1; clone_size: -; v_call: TRBV7-2; j_call: TRBJ1-5; cdr3_aa: CASSLTGVTNQPQHF; cdr3_nt: TGTGCCAGCAGCTTAACAGGGGTTACTAATCAGCCCCAGCATTTT
d_call: TRBD1; clone_size: -; v_call: TRBV30; j_call: TRBJ2-4; cdr3_aa: CAWSWQGESIQYF; cdr3_nt: TGTGCCTGGAGTTGGCAGGGGGAGTCCATTCAGTACTTC
d_call: TRBD1; clone_size: -; v_call: TRBV19; j_call: TRBJ2-7; cdr3_aa: CASSTLSGQDRYEQYF; cdr3_nt: TGTGCCAGTAGTACCCTGTCCGGACAGGATCGATACGAGCAGTACTTC
d_call: TRBD1; clone_size: -; v_call: TRBV9; j_call: TRBJ1-3; cdr3_aa: CASSPRDRGILDSGNTIYF; cdr3_nt: TGTGCCAGCAGCCCCCGGGACAGGGGGATTTTGGACTCTGGAAACACCATATATTTT
d_call: TRBD1; clone_size: -; v_call: TRBV30; j_call: TRBJ1-5; cdr3_aa: CAWSDGTAFNQPQHF; cdr3_nt: TGTGCCTGGAGTGATGGGACAGCGTTCAATCAGCCCCAGCATTTT
d_call: TRBD2; clone_size: -; v_call: TRBV2; j_call: TRBJ2-3; cdr3_aa: CASTQSSGGTDTQYF; cdr3_nt: TGTGCCAGCACCCAGTCTAGCGGGGGCACAGATACGCAGTATTTT
d_call: TRBD1; clone_size: few; v_call: TRBV5-1; j_call: TRBJ1-1; cdr3_aa: CASSPGDRGPKMNTEAFF; cdr3_nt: TGCGCCAGCTCCCCTGGGGACAGGGGGCCCAAAATGAACACTGAAGCTTTCTTT
d_call: -; clone_size: -; v_call: TRBV24-1; j_call: TRBJ2-4; cdr3_aa: CATSYPIQYF; cdr3_nt: TGTGCCACCAGCTACCCCATTCAGTACTTC
d_call: TRBD2; clone_size: once; v_call: TRBV19; j_call: TRBJ2-3; cdr3_aa: CASSISRVREVGDTQYF; cdr3_nt: TGTGCCAGTAGTATTAGCAGGGTACGGGAGGTAGGAGATACGCAGTATTTT
d_call: -; clone_size: -; v_call: TRBV6-6; j_call: TRBJ2-2; cdr3_aa: CASSYRGENTGELFF; cdr3_nt: TGTGCCAGCAGTTACAGGGGTGAGAACACCGGGGAGCTGTTTTTT